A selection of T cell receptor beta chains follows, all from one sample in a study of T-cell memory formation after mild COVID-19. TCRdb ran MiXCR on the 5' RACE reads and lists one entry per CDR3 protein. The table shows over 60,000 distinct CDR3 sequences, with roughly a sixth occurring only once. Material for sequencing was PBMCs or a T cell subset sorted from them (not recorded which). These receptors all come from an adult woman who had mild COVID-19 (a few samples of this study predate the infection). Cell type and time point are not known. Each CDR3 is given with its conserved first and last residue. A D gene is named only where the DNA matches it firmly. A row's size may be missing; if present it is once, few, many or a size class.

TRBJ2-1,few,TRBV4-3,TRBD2,CASSQDRTSGIEQFF,TGCGCCAGCAGCCAAGATCGGACTAGCGGGATAGAGCAGTTCTTC
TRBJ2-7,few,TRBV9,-,CASGVVGSSYEQYF,TGTGCCAGCGGCGTAGTAGGGAGCTCCTACGAGCAGTACTTC
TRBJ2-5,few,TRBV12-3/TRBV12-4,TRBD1,CASSREGGAETQYF,TGTGCCAGCAGTCGGGAAGGGGGCGCGGAGACCCAGTACTTC
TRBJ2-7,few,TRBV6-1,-,CASSLGEYEQYF,TGTGCCAGCAGTTTGGGGGAATACGAGCAGTACTTC
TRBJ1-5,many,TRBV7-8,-,CASSSHVGGQPQHF,TGTGCCAGCAGCTCACACGTGGGGGGTCAGCCCCAGCATTTT
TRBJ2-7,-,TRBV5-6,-,CASSLEIGQHEQYF,TGTGCCAGCAGCTTGGAAATCGGGCAACACGAGCAGTACTTC
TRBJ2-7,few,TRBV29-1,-,CSVRGGSEHYEQYF,TGCAGCGTCAGAGGGGGTAGCGAACACTACGAGCAGTACTTC
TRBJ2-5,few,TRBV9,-,CASSVEDRYQETQYF,TGTGCCAGCAGCGTAGAGGATCGGTACCAAGAGACCCAGTACTTC
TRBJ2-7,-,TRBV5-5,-,CASSLVGSGSYEQYF,TGTGCCAGCAGCTTGGTTGGCAGCGGCTCCTACGAGCAGTACTTC
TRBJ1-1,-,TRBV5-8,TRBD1,CASRKSQGGTEAFF,TGTGCCAGCAGAAAGAGTCAGGGGGGCACTGAAGCTTTCTTT
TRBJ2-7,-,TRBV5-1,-,CASSPGLEAYEQYF,TGCGCCAGCAGCCCGGGTTTAGAGGCCTACGAGCAGTACTTC